The present T cell receptor (beta chain) was sequenced within a study of blood T cell repertoires in COVID-19. Study details: COVID-19 samples collected from the United States, Italy and Spain covered acute and convalescent phases.

The repertoire was sequenced with immunoSEQ multiplex PCR; TCRdb's copy has only in-frame clones and lacks some. The data hold roughly 100,000 clones, with 70% to 90% observed a single time. The trim removed 6 bases at V and 6 bases at J, leaving 6 bases unmatched. CDR3 length: 13 residues. The V gene's germline CDR1 is SEHNR and CDR2 FQNEAQ (reference sequence). The sequence was collected from a man aged 50-60 years with active COVID-19. The chain links TRBV7-9 to TRBJ1-2, with TRBD1 identical over 8 bases. Sequenced: peripheral blood. In DNA form, the CDR3 reads TGTGCCAGCAGTAGGACAGGGTCTCATGGCTACACCTTC. Amino acids: CASSRTGSHGYTF.